The 28 T cell receptor beta chains in this list originate from one sample, sequenced in a study of TIL therapy for anti-PD-1-resistant metastatic lung cancer. The immunoSEQ assay was v3. Sequencing used immunoSEQ multiplex PCR; TCRdb keeps in-frame clones, though not all of them. The top ten clones hold roughly 2.6% of a sample with about 60,000 clones, 80% to 90% of them seen once. This sample's time point: pre-treatment sample, taken before nivolumab and TIL therapy. Sequences were derived from blood, sampled at baseline. These receptors all stem from a person aged 25-79 years with non-small cell lung cancer.

The chain combines TRBV9 with TRBJ2-3; 9 nucleotides line up with TRBD2. This CDR3 comprises 16 residues. CDR1 and CDR2 from the germline V gene are SGDLS and YYNGEE. The J segment lost 2 bases and the V segment lost 4 bases, leaving 8 bases of the junction unmatched. The CDR3 loop is CASSRALAGSTDTQYF. CDR3 sequence (DNA): TGTGCCAGCAGCAGGGCCCTAGCGGGGTCCACAGATACGCAGTATTTT. Based on the CDR3 plus reference TRBV9 and TRBJ2-3, the full variable domain is DSGVTQTPKHLITATGQRVTLRCSPRSGDLSVYWYQQSLDQGLQFLIQYYNGEERAKGNILERFSAQQFPDLHSELNLSSLELGDSALYFCASSRALAGSTDTQYFGPGTRLTVL.

The J gene is TRBJ2-1, the V gene TRBV28; tentative D call: TRBD2 (6 bases). Trimming shortened V by 6 bases and J by 11 bases, and 11 bases separated the two germline ends. The CDR3 extends over 11 amino acids. Germline CDR1 is MDHEN and CDR2 is SYDVKM. The DNA for the CDR3 is TGTGCCAGCAGGGGACTTCAACAGCAGTTCTTC. It yields the protein CASRGLQQQFF.

This sequence joins TRBV5-1 and TRBJ2-5; either TRBD1 or TRBD2 may fit D (5 bases each). Trimming pared 1 base from V and 1 base from J, leaving 11 bases between. The CDR3 is made up of 15 amino acids. Germline CDR1 SGHRS, CDR2 YFSETQ. The CDR3 loop is CASSLSWGPQETQYF. The CDR3, as DNA: TGCGCCAGCAGCTTGTCCTGGGGACCCCAAGAGACCCAGTACTTC.

This clone was found a few times. This chain uses TRBV19 with TRBJ1-2, with D maybe TRBD1 (5 bases). The CDR3 sequence is 14 residues long. With 3 bases removed from V and 2 bases from J, the gap between germline ends came to 10 bases. Germline V gene data show CDR1 as LNHDA and CDR2 as SQIVND (reference sequence). CDR3: CASSIRQTNYGYTF. Here the CDR3 DNA reads TGTGCCAGTAGTATCCGACAGACCAACTATGGCTACACCTTC.

This sequence joins TRBV3-1 (or the pseudogene TRBV3-2) and TRBJ1-2, with D tentatively TRBD1 (6 bases). Trimming cost V 4 bases and J 8 bases, with 14 bases left between them. The germline V gene encodes CDR1 LGHDT and CDR2 YNNKEL (reference sequence). This CDR3 contains 13 residues. The CDR3 nucleotides are TGTGCCAGCAGCCTGACGGGGGCTTCGGGCTACACCTTC. This sequence encodes CASSLTGASGYTF.

This clone has just a few counts. This chain links TRBV19 with TRBJ1-5; D is possibly TRBD1 (5 bases). This CDR3 has 16 residues. Germline V gives CDR1 LNHDA, CDR2 SQIVND (reference sequence). V was cut by 4 bases and J by 5 bases, with 18 bases left in between. The CDR3 loop is CASSTPVGGTHQPQHF. The CDR3 DNA reads TGTGCCAGTAGTACTCCCGTGGGGGGGACTCATCAGCCCCAGCATTTT.

This chain connects TRBV5-8 to TRBJ1-2; the D gene is possibly TRBD1 (5 bases). Germline values: CDR1 SGHTS, CDR2 YDEGEE. This CDR3 is 16 amino acids long. Trimming left V 4 bases short and J 5 bases short, with 21 bases between. The CDR3 DNA reads as TGTGCCAGCAGCCTCTTGGGAATGCAGGGTGAATATGGCTACACCTTC. It specifies CASSLLGMQGEYGYTF.

This chain links TRBV29-1 with TRBJ2-7; tentative D call: TRBD1 (6 bases). This CDR3 spans 14 amino acids. Germline V gene sequence: CDR1 SQVTM, CDR2 ANQGSEA. Between the trimmed V and J ends, which lost 3 bases and 2 bases, there was a span of 14 bases. The CDR3 region is CSVEGAGRTYEQYF. CDR3 DNA sequence: TGCAGCGTTGAGGGGGCAGGGCGAACCTACGAGCAGTACTTC.

The rearrangement links TRBV29-1 to TRBJ1-1; D call uncertain. This CDR3 contains 10 residues. Trimming cost V 4 bases and J 11 bases, with 11 bases left between them. Per the germline V gene, CDR1 is SQVTM and CDR2 is ANQGSEA. The chain's CDR3 is CSVVGSSAFF. DNA of the CDR3: TGCAGCGTTGTAGGTTCTTCGGCTTTCTTT.

This clone was counted a few times. The V and J genes are TRBV5-5 and TRBJ1-5, with D unresolved. With 2 bases removed from V and 9 bases from J, the gap between germline ends came to 12 bases. The germline gives CDR1 SGHKS, CDR2 YYEKEE (reference sequence). This CDR3 region has 13 residues. Written as DNA, the CDR3 is TGTGCCAGCAGCTTCGGCGAGGAGACGCCCCAGCATTTT. Its protein product is CASSFGEETPQHF.

This clone turned up a few times. The chain couples TRBV28 to TRBJ1-5; D remains ambiguous. The germline gives CDR1 MDHEN, CDR2 SYDVKM. V was pared by 2 bases and J by 4 bases, with 9 bases between. CDR3 length equals 14 residues. CDR3 coding DNA: TGTGCCAGCAGTTTAGGTATGAATAATCAGCCCCAGCATTTT. Its translation is CASSLGMNNQPQHF.

The rearrangement joins TRBV6-5 to TRBJ2-2; maybe TRBD1 (5 bases). Trimming shortened V by 0 bases and J by 6 bases, and 11 bases separated the two germline ends. The CDR3 is 15 amino acids. From germline, CDR1 is MNHEY and CDR2 SVGAGI. The CDR3 is CASSYSPRAAGELFF. The CDR3 region has the DNA TGTGCCAGCAGTTACTCACCCAGGGCGGCCGGGGAGCTGTTTTTT.

The sample holds a few counts of this clone. The J gene is TRBJ2-7, the V gene TRBV7-2; no firm D call. The CDR3 loop spans 17 amino acids. CDR1 SGHTA and CDR2 FQGNSA come from the germline V gene. Trimming left V 6 bases short and J 2 bases short, with 23 bases between. CDR3 DNA sequence: TGTGCCAGCAGTCTCCAATTTTCTAAGACAAAGCCCTACGAGCAGTACTTC. This translates into CASSLQFSKTKPYEQYF.

Note on this clone: At one boundary the junction diverges from the germline segment, which might be a read error. The chain couples TRBV28 to TRBJ2-7; 11 positions match TRBD1. This CDR3 contains 15 residues. Germline V CDR1 and CDR2: MDHEN, SYDVKM. The CDR3 bases are TGTGCCAGCAGACGGACAGGGGGCGAGTCCTACAAGCAGTACTTC. Translated, it gives CASRRTGGESYKQYF.

J is TRBJ1-1 and V is TRBV19; D perhaps matches TRBD1 (6 bases). Per the germline V gene, CDR1 is LNHDA and CDR2 is SQIVND (reference sequence). V shed 6 bases and J shed 0 bases, with 17 bases lying between them. The CDR3 extends over 16 amino acids. The CDR3 sequence is CASSMGGKKLNTEAFF. As DNA, the CDR3 is TGTGCCAGTAGCATGGGGGGCAAAAAGTTGAACACTGAAGCTTTCTTT.

The V and J genes are TRBV6-5 and TRBJ2-1; D uncertain. Trimming left V 10 bases short and J 5 bases short, with 6 bases between. Per germline, CDR1 MNHEY and CDR2 SVGAGI. This CDR3 region has 10 residues. CDR3: CATADNEQFF. The CDR3 nucleotides are TGTGCCACCGCAGACAATGAGCAGTTCTTC.

This clone was observed once. The chain links TRBV5-1 to TRBJ2-1; unclear D gene. Trimming stripped 2 bases from V and 8 bases from J, with 8 bases between. CDR1 and CDR2 from the germline V gene are SGHRS and YFSETQ. This CDR3 has 12 residues. The CDR3, as DNA: TGCGCCAGCAGCTTTGTGGACGATGAGCAGTTCTTC. It encodes CASSFVDDEQFF.

A few counts support this clone. The rearrangement uses TRBV7-2 and TRBJ2-7; 14 bases match TRBD2. Germline-derived CDR1 and CDR2 are SGHTA and FQGNSA. J gave up 7 bases and V 2 bases, and 7 bases lay outside the gene matches. The CDR3 has 16 amino acids. CDR3 bases: TGTGCCAGCAGCTTATTCGGACTAGCGGGAGGAGAAGAGCAGTACTTC. Protein product: CASSLFGLAGGEEQYF.

This chain connects TRBV29-1 to TRBJ1-2; TRBD1 is a possible D gene (6 bases). Germline assignment: CDR1 SQVTM and CDR2 ANQGSEA. This CDR3 contains 14 residues. V lost 5 bases, J lost 3 bases, and 16 bases lay in between. Here the CDR3 DNA reads TGCAGCGTTCTCGATCGACAGGCTGACTATGGCTACACCTTC. This encodes CSVLDRQADYGYTF.

The chain is built from TRBV25-1 and TRBJ2-7, with D perhaps TRBD1 (5 bases). Per germline, CDR1 MGHDK and CDR2 SYGVNS. Trimming stripped 8 bases from V and 6 bases from J, with 20 bases between. This CDR3 contains 14 residues. DNA of the CDR3: TGTGCCAGCCGCTTAGGGGCCAACCCTGCCGAGCAGTACTTC. Protein sequence: CASRLGANPAEQYF.

This sequence joins TRBV30 and TRBJ1-1, with D possibly matching TRBD1 (5 bases). Germline assignment: CDR1 GTSNPN and CDR2 SVGIG (reference sequence). Trimming stripped 0 bases from V and 1 base from J, with 15 bases between. The CDR3 contains 16 residues. The CDR3 region is CAWSVKSSGGNTEAFF. The CDR3 nucleotides are TGTGCCTGGAGTGTAAAAAGTTCGGGGGGGAACACTGAAGCTTTCTTT.

In DNA, the CDR3 is TGTGCCAGCAGCGTAGGTCCTAGCGGGGAGCAGTTCTTC. As protein: CASSVGPSGEQFF. The chain recombines TRBV9 with TRBJ2-1, with 8 bases identical to TRBD2. The V segment lost 0 bases and the J segment 10 bases; nucleotides outside the gene matches: 3. The CDR3 runs to 13 residues. Germline CDR1 and CDR2: SGDLS and YYNGEE. The whole variable domain, filled in from reference TRBV9 and TRBJ2-1, reads DSGVTQTPKHLITATGQRVTLRCSPRSGDLSVYWYQQSLDQGLQFLIQYYNGEERAKGNILERFSAQQFPDLHSELNLSSLELGDSALYFCASSVGPSGEQFFGPGTRLTVL.

The V call is TRBV12-3 or TRBV12-4, the J call TRBJ1-6, with no clear D. Trimming took 6 bases from V and 4 from J, leaving 7 bases between them. This CDR3 region has 13 residues. CDR3 sequence reads: CASSRGYNSPLHF. CDR3 nucleotides: TGTGCCAGCAGCCGGGGTTATAATTCACCCCTCCACTTT.

This rearrangement joins TRBV9 to TRBJ2-4; 11 bases are a match to TRBD2. Trimming cost V 3 bases and J 0 bases; bases outside gene matches: 11. The germline V gene has CDR1 SGDLS and CDR2 YYNGEE. The CDR3 runs 19 residues. CDR3 sequence: CASSGTSGSYDLAKNIQYF. CDR3 DNA sequence: TGTGCCAGCAGCGGCACTAGCGGGAGTTATGATCTAGCCAAAAACATTCAGTACTTC.

The chain couples TRBV6-1 to TRBJ1-2; D is unclear. CDR1 MNHNS and CDR2 SASEGT come from the germline V gene. The V end was cut by 0 bases, the J end by 4 bases, with 12 bases between. The CDR3 consists of 15 residues. The CDR3: CASSEAKDLSYGYTF. The CDR3 region has the DNA TGTGCCAGCAGTGAAGCGAAAGACTTAAGCTATGGCTACACCTTC.

This clone appeared once. The genes are TRBV24-1 and TRBJ2-1; D gene ambiguous. Germline loops: CDR1 KGHDR, CDR2 SFDVKD. The CDR3 is made up of 16 amino acids. V was trimmed by 1 base and J by 0 bases, leaving 9 bases between them. CDR3 nucleotides: TGTGCCACCAGTGATTTAGTAGCTAGCTCCTACAATGAGCAGTTCTTC. This sequence encodes CATSDLVASSYNEQFF.

The chain employs TRBV7-9 and TRBJ2-3; 12 bases agree with TRBD2. CDR1 and CDR2 from the germline V gene are SEHNR and FQNEAQ (reference sequence). The CDR3 loop spans 15 amino acids. V lost 3 bases and J lost 4; bases outside the gene matches: 2. CDR3 amino acids: CASSFGLAGSDTQYF. CDR3 coding DNA: TGTGCCAGCAGCTTCGGACTAGCGGGATCAGATACGCAGTATTTT. Combining the CDR3 with reference TRBV7-9 and TRBJ2-3 gives the whole variable domain DTGVSQNPRHKITKRGQNVTFRCDPISEHNRLYWYRQTLGQGPEFLTYFQNEAQLEKSRLLSDRFSAERPKGSFSTLEIQRTEQGDSAMYLCASSFGLAGSDTQYFGPGTRLTVL.

The chain has TRBV5-1 and TRBJ2-5; D call uncertain. The CDR3 is 13 amino acids. Germline lookup yields CDR1 SGHRS and CDR2 YFSETQ. Deletions cut 1 base from V and 3 bases from J, with 7 bases between. The CDR3 spells CASSLSREETQYF. In nucleotides, the CDR3 is TGCGCCAGCAGCTTGTCAAGGGAAGAGACCCAGTACTTC.